The 20 T cell receptor beta chains given below trace back to one sample, sequenced in a study of control samples from healthy donors and cancer patients (dated by TCRdb to about 2020). The protocol used for the library was the immunoSEQ multiplex PCR assay. TCRdb obtained this table from immuneACCESS and retained in-frame rearrangements with V and J assigned. These tables miss some clones; where compared with another copy, unresolved V genes account for less than half of the shortfall, and the remainder is unexplained. This sample comprises 84,000 or so clones, 75% to 95% of them detected only once. Approximately 14% of the sample goes to the ten largest clones. Material: blood. The source is a man younger than 45 in good health.

The CDR3 region has the DNA TGTGCCTGGAGTGTACGCGGTCTGGGATCAAATACGCAGTATTTT. It specifies CAWSVRGLGSNTQYF. The rearrangement links TRBV30 to TRBJ2-3; D not resolved. The CDR3 spans 15 residues. Germline V gives CDR1 GTSNPN, CDR2 SVGIG (reference sequence). Deletions cut 0 bases from V and 7 bases from J, with 17 bases between. The whole variable domain, filled in from reference TRBV30 and TRBJ2-3, reads SQTIHQWPATLVQPVGSPLSLECTVEGTSNPNLYWYRQAAGRGLQLLFYSVGIGQISSEVPQNLSASRPQDRQFILSSKKLLLSDSGFYLCAWSVRGLGSNTQYFGPGTRLTVL.

The gene calls are TRBV24-1 and TRBJ2-1; 12 bases fit TRBD2. V was pared by 5 bases and J by 14 bases, with 3 bases of the junction left unmatched. Germline CDR1 is KGHDR and CDR2 is SFDVKD. This CDR3 spans 12 amino acids. In DNA form, the CDR3 reads TGTGCCACCAGTGGGCTAGCGGGGGGGAAGTTCTTC. This translates into CATSGLAGGKFF.

This chain joins TRBV20-1 and TRBJ1-2; D might be TRBD1 (6 bases). Looked up from germline, CDR1 is DFQATT and CDR2 is SNEGSKA (reference sequence). V was clipped by 7 bases and J by 10 bases, with 16 bases between them. This CDR3 contains 11 residues. In DNA form, the CDR3 reads TGCAGTGTCCCCGGACAGCTATACTACACCTTC. Residues: CSVPGQLYYTF.

The chain links TRBV19 to TRBJ2-3; D not certain. From germline, CDR1 is LNHDA and CDR2 SQIVND (reference sequence). Deletions cut 4 bases from V and 0 bases from J, with 11 bases between. The CDR3 length is 15 residues. DNA for the CDR3: TGTGCCAGTAGTAAAACACGCTCTAGCACAGATACGCAGTATTTT. Its translation is CASSKTRSSTDTQYF.

This chain links TRBV24-1 with TRBJ2-2, with 12 bases matching TRBD2. The CDR3 runs to 18 residues. Unmatched junction bases numbered 8, after V lost 5 bases and J lost 2 bases. From germline, CDR1 is KGHDR and CDR2 SFDVKD. The CDR3 region is CATSAQPTSGGNTGELFF. The CDR3 nucleotides are TGTGCCACCAGTGCCCAACCGACTAGCGGGGGTAACACCGGGGAGCTGTTTTTT.

The gene calls are TRBV4-2 and TRBJ1-4; maybe TRBD1 (5 bases). This CDR3 comprises 16 residues. The V gene lost 0 bases and the J gene lost 3 bases, with 11 bases spanning the gap. Per germline, CDR1 LGHNA and CDR2 YNFKEQ. CDR3 nucleotides: TGTGCCAGCAGCCAAGAGAGGGGTGATGCTAATGAAAAACTGTTTTTT. It yields the protein CASSQERGDANEKLFF.

The chain recombines TRBV6-2 or TRBV6-3 with TRBJ1-1; D ambiguous. CDR1 is MNHEY and CDR2 is SVGEGT in the germline V gene. CDR3 length: 13 residues. Trimming pared 2 bases from V and 4 bases from J, leaving 8 bases between. This chain's CDR3 is CASSYTRSTEAFF. CDR3 coding DNA: TGTGCCAGCAGTTACACGAGGAGCACTGAAGCTTTCTTT.

This rearrangement joins TRBV6-5 to TRBJ2-7; 8 nucleotides agree with TRBD1. This CDR3 has 15 residues. The V gene end was trimmed by 2 bases and the J gene end by 0 bases; junction bases not matched to a gene: 3. The germline V gene has CDR1 MNHEY and CDR2 SVGAGI. The CDR3 region is CASSYATGASYEQYF. Here the CDR3 DNA reads TGTGCCAGCAGTTACGCGACAGGGGCCTCCTACGAGCAGTACTTC.

This chain joins TRBV2 and TRBJ2-1; 11 positions agree with TRBD1. From germline, CDR1 is SNHLY and CDR2 FYNNEI. The V gene end was trimmed by 4 bases and the J gene end by 4 bases; junction bases not matched to a gene: 3. The CDR3 length is 15 residues. CDR3 in amino acids: CASSGGTGGYNEQFF. CDR3 DNA: TGTGCCAGCAGTGGAGGGACAGGGGGATACAATGAGCAGTTCTTC.

The CDR3 DNA reads as TGCGCCAGCAGCTCGGGACGAGGCATTACCTCGAACACTGAAGCTTTCTTT. Its protein product is CASSSGRGITSNTEAFF. This chain connects TRBV5-1 to TRBJ1-1; D might be TRBD1 (5 bases). The length of the CDR3 is 17 residues. Germline CDR1 reads SGHRS; CDR2 reads YFSETQ. Trimming cost V 3 bases and J 1 base, with 19 bases left between them.

The chain carries TRBV4-3 and TRBJ1-2, with unresolved D. Germline V lookup: CDR1 LGHNA, CDR2 YSLEER. CDR3 length: 16 amino acids. V dropped 0 bases and J dropped 4 bases, with 15 bases sitting between them. The CDR3 bases are TGCGCCAGCAGCCAAGAACTCCAGTATTACCCCTATGGCTACACCTTC. Protein: CASSQELQYYPYGYTF.

A note on this clone: One end of the junction fails to match germline, which may point to a read error. The chain has TRBV7-2 and TRBJ1-1, with D perhaps TRBD1 (6 bases). This CDR3 has 14 amino acids. CDR1 and CDR2 (germline): SGHTA, FQGNSA. CDR3: CASSSQQGDTGAFF. The CDR3 region has the DNA TGTGCCAGCAGCTCTCAACAGGGAGACACTGGAGCTTTCTTT. The whole variable domain, remainder taken from reference TRBV7-2 and TRBJ1-1, is GAGVSQSPSNKVTEKGKDVELRCDPISGHTALYWYRQSLGQGLEFLIYFQGNSAPDKSGLPSDRFSAERTGGSVSTLTIQRTQQEDSAVYLCASSSQQGDTGAFFGQGTRLTVV.

The chain uses TRBV28 and TRBJ1-6; the D gene is possibly TRBD1 (6 bases). The length of the CDR3 is 15 residues. Germline CDR1 reads MDHEN; CDR2 reads SYDVKM. V lost 11 bases and J 2 bases, leaving 16 bases between the germline ends. Written as DNA, the CDR3 is TGTGCCTGGAAGGGCCGACAGGCCTATAATTCACCCCTCCACTTT. Encoded protein: CAWKGRQAYNSPLHF.

The chain combines TRBV2 with TRBJ1-5; TRBD1 matches at 9 bases. V trimming: 3 bases; J trimming: 6 bases; junction bases outside the gene matches: 3. The length of the CDR3 is 14 residues. Germline V gene sequence: CDR1 SNHLY, CDR2 FYNNEI. The CDR3 DNA follows: TGTGCCAGCAGTGATTGGACAGGGGTTCAGCCCCAGCATTTT. Encoded protein: CASSDWTGVQPQHF.

The V gene is TRBV2, the J gene TRBJ1-1; D possibly corresponds to TRBD1 (5 bases). CDR1 SNHLY and CDR2 FYNNEI come from the germline V gene. The ends were cut back, 5 bases at V and 1 base at J, with 14 bases in the middle. The CDR3 covers 15 residues. CDR3 sequence reads: CASSRTRETNTEAFF. The DNA for the CDR3 is TGTGCCAGCAGTAGGACCAGGGAGACGAACACTGAAGCTTTCTTT.

The genes are TRBV21-1 and TRBJ1-5. TRBV21-1 is described as a pseudogene. The CDR3 totals 16 residues. CDR3 amino acids: CASSGRDPSLDQPQHF. CDR3 coding DNA: TGTGCCAGCAGTGGCCGGGACCCAAGCTTGGATCAGCCCCAGCATTTT.

Concerning this clone: An end of the junction does not agree with germline; a read error may underlie this. This rearrangement joins TRBV12-5 to TRBJ1-6, with D unresolved. The germline V gene encodes CDR1 LGHNT and CDR2 FRNRAP. The CDR3 has 15 amino acids. This chain's CDR3 is CASGLATALGSLLHF. The CDR3 DNA is TGTGCTAGTGGTTTGGCCACAGCTCTGGGATCACTCCTCCACTTT.

V and J are TRBV11-2 and TRBJ2-7; D perhaps matches TRBD1 (6 bases). This CDR3 spans 14 amino acids. V shed 5 bases and J shed 1 base, with 12 bases lying between them. Per germline, CDR1 SGHAT and CDR2 FQNNGV. The CDR3 DNA is TGTGCCAGCAGCCAAAACAGGGTATCCTACGAGCAGTACTTC. Its protein is CASSQNRVSYEQYF. The full variable domain, completed using reference TRBV11-2 and TRBJ2-7, is EAGVAQSPRYKIIEKRQSVAFWCNPISGHATLYWYQQILGQGPKLLIQFQNNGVVDDSQLPKDRFSAERLKGVDSTLKIQPAKLEDSAVYLCASSQNRVSYEQYFGPGTRLTVT.

V usage is TRBV2 and J usage is TRBJ1-2, with D maybe TRBD1 (5 bases). The V end lost 6 bases, the J end lost 3 bases, and 11 bases lay between the germline ends. This CDR3 contains 13 residues. CDR1 and CDR2 from the germline V gene are SNHLY and FYNNEI. Here the CDR3 DNA reads TGTGCCAGCAGGGGGGACGTAGACTATGGCTACACCTTC. This translates into CASRGDVDYGYTF.

V usage is TRBV4-1 and J usage is TRBJ1-3, with D tentatively TRBD1 (5 bases). The CDR3 runs 17 residues. Germline CDR1 MGHRA, CDR2 YSYEKL. V gave up 4 bases and J gave up 0 bases, with 16 bases separating them. The CDR3: CASSPPGGTRSGNTIYF. CDR3 in DNA: TGCGCCAGCAGCCCCCCTGGGGGGACTCGCTCTGGAAACACCATATATTTT.